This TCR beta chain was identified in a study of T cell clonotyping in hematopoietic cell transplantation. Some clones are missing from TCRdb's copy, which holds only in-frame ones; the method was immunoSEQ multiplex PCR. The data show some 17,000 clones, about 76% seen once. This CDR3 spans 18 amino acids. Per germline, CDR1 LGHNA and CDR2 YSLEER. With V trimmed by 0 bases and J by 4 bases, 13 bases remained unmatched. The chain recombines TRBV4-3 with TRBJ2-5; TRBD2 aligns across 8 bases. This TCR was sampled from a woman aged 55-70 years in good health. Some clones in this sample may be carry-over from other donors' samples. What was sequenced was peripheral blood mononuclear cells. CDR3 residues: CASSQDLAGGWLRETQYF. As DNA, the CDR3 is TGCGCCAGCAGCCAAGATCTTGCGGGGGGTTGGCTTCGAGAGACCCAGTACTTC.